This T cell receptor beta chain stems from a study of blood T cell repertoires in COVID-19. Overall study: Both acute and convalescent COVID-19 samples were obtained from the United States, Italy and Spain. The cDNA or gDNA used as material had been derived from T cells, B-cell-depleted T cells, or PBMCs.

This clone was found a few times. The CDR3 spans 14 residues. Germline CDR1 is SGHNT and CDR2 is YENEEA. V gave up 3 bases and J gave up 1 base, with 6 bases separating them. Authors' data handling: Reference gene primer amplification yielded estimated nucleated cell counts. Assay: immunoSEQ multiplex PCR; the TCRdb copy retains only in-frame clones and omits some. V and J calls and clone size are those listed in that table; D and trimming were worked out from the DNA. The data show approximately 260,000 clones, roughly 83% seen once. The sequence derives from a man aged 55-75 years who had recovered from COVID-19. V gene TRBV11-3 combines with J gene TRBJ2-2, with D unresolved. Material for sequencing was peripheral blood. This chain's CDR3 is CASSLRGNTGELFF. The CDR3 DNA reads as TGTGCCAGCAGCTTGCGCGGGAACACCGGGGAGCTGTTTTTT.